Listed below are T cell receptor beta chains from one sample, sequenced in a study of OX40 agonist ivuxolimab in advanced cancers. The method was immunoSEQ multiplex PCR; TCRdb's version includes in-frame clones alone and lacks a portion of them. The sample includes roughly 36,000 clones, about 70% seen only once; the top ten take roughly 19%. The starting material was CD4+ or CD8+ T cells sorted from blood, obtained in a trial of the OX40 agonist ivuxolimab. These receptors were obtained from an adult with an advanced solid tumor such as melanoma, head and neck, liver or kidney cancer. Both conserved end residues are part of each CDR3.

J,V,CDR3
TRBJ2-2,TRBV9,CASSVEGYTGELFF
TRBJ1-3,TRBV18,CASSPRDARQGATGNTIYF
TRBJ1-6,TRBV19,CASWTADSPLHF
TRBJ1-3,TRBV15,CATSRDRGGNTIYF
TRBJ1-1,TRBV7-8,CASSSLRVATEAFF
TRBJ1-2,TRBV30,CAWTRRELDGYTF
TRBJ2-7,TRBV27,CASRWGLAGGYEQYF
TRBJ1-5,TRBV9,CASSVEAGRQPQHF
TRBJ1-1,TRBV2,CASRRIAGRGEAFF
TRBJ1-2,TRBV7-9,CASSQVGPRTSGGYTF
TRBJ1-2,TRBV5-1,CASSLESDYGYTF
TRBJ2-5,TRBV14,CASSRGIQETQYF
TRBJ2-7,TRBV5-4,CASSLEGSIYEQYF
TRBJ2-3,TRBV5-1,CASSYRDRDTDTQYF
TRBJ2-1,TRBV30,CAWSRGAGREQFF
TRBJ1-2,TRBV5-1,CASSLEDHIGYTF
TRBJ1-2,TRBV5-1,CASSLVAGESYTF
TRBJ2-5,TRBV30,CAWSTGGLVETQYF
TRBJ2-1,TRBV7-6,CASSLWADYNEQFF
TRBJ2-3,TRBV4-2,CASRLDHTDTQYF
TRBJ1-1,TRBV6-1,CASSKWGDTEAFF
TRBJ2-3,TRBV12-1,CASSFRTSGGSTDTQYF
TRBJ1-3,TRBV4-1,CASSQEFPFSGNTIYF
TRBJ1-2,TRBV23-1,CASSPTLNIGIHGYTF
TRBJ2-5,TRBV5-1,CASSWGSGEETQYF
TRBJ1-5,TRBV7-8,CASSPQGLLNQPQHF
TRBJ2-3,TRBV5-1,CASSLEAPATDTQYF
TRBJ1-1,TRBV6-1,CASTRTRTGITEAFF
TRBJ1-6,TRBV6-1,CASKREISYNSPLHF
TRBJ1-3,TRBV29-1,CSVEDRVPETNGNTIYF
TRBJ2-3,TRBV9,CASSVAGGSDTQYF
TRBJ1-3,TRBV5-1,CASRGGSGNTIYF
TRBJ2-2,TRBV9,CASSVELWEYTGELFF
TRBJ2-2,TRBV9,CASSVGQGYTGELFF
TRBJ2-3,TRBV7-9,CASSLGTIFSTDTQYF
TRBJ1-5,TRBV19,CASSEAPYSNQPQHF
TRBJ1-1,TRBV6-5,CASSYRQNTEAFF
TRBJ1-2,TRBV6-5,CASSYSAGVGYTF
TRBJ1-4,TRBV9,CASSVAAGSVEKLFF
TRBJ2-1,TRBV7-7,CASSPTITRSNNEQFF
TRBJ1-6,TRBV9,CASSQGTGNNSPLHF
TRBJ2-6,TRBV18,CASSPLQGAGANVLTF